The 14 T cell receptor beta chains given below trace back to one sample, sequenced in a study of blood T cell repertoires in COVID-19 (dated by TCRdb to about 2020). The library relied on the immunoSEQ multiplex PCR assay. Entries here come from immuneACCESS through TCRdb and include only in-frame sequences with V and J called. Some clones fail to appear in such tables; in the studies checked, an unresolved V gene covers under half of the shortfall, and the cause of the remainder is unknown. This sample has 200,000 to 300,000 clones in its table, and about 89% of those were observed once. The leading ten clones occupy over 2% of the sample. The sample taken for sequencing was PBMCs or T cells enriched from blood (not recorded which). Every receptor here comes from a woman aged 18-29 years who had recovered from COVID-19.

This clone appeared a few times. V gene TRBV7-9 combines with J gene TRBJ1-1; D may be TRBD1 (5 bases). V was trimmed by 7 bases and J by 11 bases, leaving 17 bases between them. CDR1 and CDR2 (germline): SEHNR, FQNEAQ (reference sequence). The CDR3 has 12 amino acids. The CDR3 nucleotides are TGTGCCAGCATCAGTTCCGGGGGAGTGGCTTTCTTT. This codes for CASISSGGVAFF.

The chain links TRBV7-9 to TRBJ2-2; D not resolved. V lost 7 bases, J lost 4 bases, and 4 bases lay in between. The CDR3 is 11 amino acids. Germline V gene data show CDR1 as SEHNR and CDR2 as FQNEAQ (reference sequence). CDR3 coding DNA: TGTGCCAGCACCCTCACCGGGGAGCTGTTTTTT. Translated, it gives CASTLTGELFF.

The rearrangement uses TRBV29-1 and TRBJ2-5; 9 bases are shared with TRBD2. The CDR3 has 15 amino acids. CDR1 is SQVTM, CDR2 ANQGSEA, per germline. Germline trimming cut 4 bases from V and 4 bases from J; bases unmatched to any gene: 10. The CDR3 is CSVGLAGLWGETQYF. The CDR3 DNA reads as TGCAGCGTTGGTCTAGCGGGGTTGTGGGGAGAGACCCAGTACTTC. Based on the CDR3 plus reference TRBV29-1 and TRBJ2-5, the full variable domain is SAVISQKPSRDICQRGTSLTIQCQVDSQVTMMFWYRQQPGQSLTLIATANQGSEATYESGFVIDKFPISRPNLTFSTLTVSNMSPEDSSIYLCSVGLAGLWGETQYFGPGTRLLVL.

This chain uses TRBV28 with TRBJ2-1; 9 bases line up with TRBD1. The V gene end was trimmed by 5 bases and the J gene end by 8 bases; junction bases not matched to a gene: 10. The CDR3 is 15 amino acids. Germline values: CDR1 MDHEN, CDR2 SYDVKM. CDR3 sequence: CASSPSPGTGYEQFF. Written as DNA, the CDR3 is TGTGCCAGCAGTCCATCCCCCGGGACAGGGTATGAGCAGTTCTTC.

This CDR3 is CASSQPLAGGSAYNEQFF. The CDR3 nucleotides are TGTGCCAGCAGCCAACCACTAGCGGGGGGTTCAGCCTACAATGAGCAGTTCTTC. V gene TRBV7-9 combines with J gene TRBJ2-1; 12 bases map to TRBD2. Germline loops: CDR1 SEHNR, CDR2 FQNEAQ (reference sequence). The CDR3 loop spans 18 amino acids. The trim removed 5 bases at V and 2 bases at J, leaving 10 bases unmatched.

This chain links TRBV5-1 with TRBJ1-5, with no clear D. Germline V gene lookup returns CDR1 SGHRS and CDR2 YFSETQ. The CDR3 spans 13 residues. V was cut by 4 bases and J by 5 bases, with 10 bases left in between. As DNA, the CDR3 is TGCGCCAGCAGCAATAAACCAGATCAGCCCCAGCATTTT. Its translation: CASSNKPDQPQHF.

This clone was found a few times. This sequence joins TRBV11-3 and TRBJ2-1; 7 positions match TRBD2. V was pared by 3 bases and J by 9 bases, with 8 bases of the junction left unmatched. Germline assignment: CDR1 SGHNT and CDR2 YENEEA. This CDR3 region has 14 residues. CDR3 region: CASSFGTIDGEQFF. The CDR3 coding sequence is TGTGCCAGCAGCTTCGGGACTATAGACGGTGAGCAGTTCTTC.

This clone was seen a handful of times. This chain uses TRBV21-1 with TRBJ1-5; the table's D call TRBD1 went unverified against the DNA. TRBV21-1 is a listed pseudogene. This CDR3 spans 15 amino acids. This chain's CDR3 is CASSKVAGNNQPQHF. CDR3 coding DNA: TGTGCCAGCAGCAAAGTGGCAGGGAACAATCAGCCCCAGCATTTT.

This clone was detected many times. The J gene is TRBJ1-1, the V gene TRBV4-2, with 7 bases that match TRBD1. There are 16 residues in the CDR3. V trimming: 1 base; J trimming: 8 bases; junction bases outside the gene matches: 13. The germline gives CDR1 LGHNA, CDR2 YNFKEQ. CDR3 coding DNA: TGTGCCAGCAGCCAAGTAGAAAGGGGGCTGTCGACGGAAGCTTTCTTT. This translates into CASSQVERGLSTEAFF.

The rearrangement links TRBV9 to TRBJ2-2; 11 positions agree with TRBD2. The germline gives CDR1 SGDLS, CDR2 YYNGEE. The CDR3 extends over 18 amino acids. Trimming took 2 bases from V and 2 from J; bases not matched to a gene: 8. The DNA for the CDR3 is TGTGCCAGCAGCGTTAGACCGGGACTAGCGGTAAACACCGGGGAGCTGTTTTTT. The encoded protein is CASSVRPGLAVNTGELFF.

V is TRBV18 and J is TRBJ2-3; tentative D call: TRBD2 (6 bases). CDR3 length: 12 residues. V dropped 3 bases and J dropped 11 bases, with 12 bases sitting between them. CDR1 and CDR2 from the germline V gene are KGHSH and LQKENI. The CDR3 protein is CASSPTEGVQYF. For the CDR3, the DNA is TGTGCCAGCTCACCTACGGAGGGAGTGCAGTATTTT.

This sequence joins TRBV7-6 and TRBJ1-1, with 7 bases lining up with TRBD1. CDR3 size: 14 residues. Germline V lookup: CDR1 SGHVS, CDR2 FNYEAQ. V shed 5 bases, J shed 0 bases, and the junction held 3 bases outside the gene matches. CDR3 protein: CASSPTGMNTEAFF. Here the CDR3 DNA reads TGTGCCAGCAGCCCGACAGGGATGAACACTGAAGCTTTCTTT.

The chain recombines TRBV5-4 with TRBJ1-4, with D uncertain. The ends were cut back, 1 base at V and 0 bases at J, with 7 bases in the middle. The CDR3 has 15 residues. The germline V gene has CDR1 SGHNT and CDR2 YYREEE (reference sequence). DNA for the CDR3: TGTGCCAGCAGCTTGAACAGAGCAACTAATGAAAAACTGTTTTTT. Protein product: CASSLNRATNEKLFF.

The V call is TRBV7-9, the J call TRBJ2-1; TRBD2 aligns across 9 bases. Per germline, CDR1 SEHNR and CDR2 FQNEAQ (reference sequence). V lost 0 bases and J lost 2; bases outside the gene matches: 5. This CDR3 comprises 17 residues. The CDR3 region has the DNA TGTGCCAGCAGCTTAGCGACGGGACTAGCAGCCTACAATGAGCAGTTCTTC. Translated: CASSLATGLAAYNEQFF.